This TCR beta chain was recovered during a study of blood T cell repertoires in COVID-19. Study-wide background: Spain, Italy and the United States supplied samples that represented acute and convalescent COVID-19.

Authors' methods: Amplification of reference gene primers was used by the study to estimate nucleated cell counts. Some clones are missing from TCRdb's copy, which holds only in-frame ones; the method was immunoSEQ multiplex PCR. Clonal size and the V and J genes are those of that table, whereas D and trimming came from the DNA. The data hold over 200,000 clones, with over 80% observed a single time. V gave up 2 bases and J gave up 2 bases, with 11 bases separating them. Germline CDR1 reads LNHNV; CDR2 reads YYDKDF (reference sequence). This CDR3 region has 15 residues. This receptor was taken from a man in his forties with acute or convalescent COVID-19. V and J are TRBV15 and TRBJ2-3, with D perhaps matching TRBD1 (5 bases). The source material was peripheral blood. The CDR3, as DNA: TGTGCCACCAGCAGAATGGGGCGTGTCACAGATACGCAGTATTTT. Amino acid sequence: CATSRMGRVTDTQYF.